This T cell receptor beta chain was sequenced in a study of cytomegalovirus exposure and HLA in healthy donors (dated by TCRdb to 2016 to 2017). At the level of the whole study: According to a later analysis, one platform produced both the 110 or so validation repertoires and the 550 to 800 repertoires of the first cohort. A separate validation cohort of approximately 130 different subjects was used in addition to the roughly 720-subject first cohort. To predict cytomegalovirus infection status, the study brought together high-throughput TCR immunosequencing, statistical association of individual TCRs with disease status, and machine learning. The study aimed to test whether cataloging public T cell receptors could reveal signatures of past pathogen exposure. Overall results and qualifications from the work: A later analysis found that TCRs clustered in the first cohort also tended to co-occur in the roughly 120 validation repertoires, with 90% to 95% of cluster scores above 0. A few of the identified cytomegalovirus-associated TCR beta chains were confirmed in vitro to be specific for cytomegalovirus antigens. The study listed 150 to 200 TCR beta chains as associated with cytomegalovirus. The classifier was reported to diagnose cytomegalovirus status with high specificity and sensitivity in both the original cohort and the validation cohort. Across donors, most TCR sequences were observed very rarely, whereas some public TCRs were present in many individuals. According to the authors, the approach could potentially be generalized to other disease states and immunological phenotypes. A later analysis lacked HLA typing for the validation cohort, so it scored co-occurrence in that cohort across all 120 repertoires.

Donors formed part of the validation cohort, which comprised over a hundred subjects and was distinct from the first cohort of 670 or so subjects. Preparation of the library involved the immunoSEQ multiplex PCR assay. The authors processed their data as follows. A statistical classification framework was developed to diagnose cytomegalovirus status using the catalog of TCR beta chain sequences. TCRdb retrieved this table from immuneACCESS and kept in-frame rearrangements only. Not all clones are present; in checked studies, unresolved V genes account for under half, and no reason is known for the remainder. That table gives V, J and clone size, and the DNA gave D and trimming. The sample table shows 76,000 or so clones, and 94% are seen once. Clones ranked in the top ten supply more than 2% of the sample. V and J are truncated by 1 base and 0 bases respectively, leaving an intervening sequence of 4 bases. From the cysteine up to the phenylalanine, the CDR3 has a length of 15 residues. The CDR3 DNA has 45 bases and is translated from base 1. Taken from the germline V gene, the CDR1 and CDR2 loops are SGHVS and FNYEAQ.

This clone was detected a few times. Its recognized antigen is unknown. Per-nucleotide qualities are absent, and no much larger clonotype sits a single base away. Other DNA sequences of this sample code for an identical CDR3. This TCR was sampled from a woman aged 18-29 years in good health and CMV-seronegative. The sequence joins TRBV7-6 to TRBJ2-6; there is no confident call for the D gene. The sequencing input was PBMCs. The CDR3 loop reads CASSLVRSGANVLTF. The base sequence is TGTGCCAGCAGCTTAGTGCGCTCTGGGGCCAACGTCCTGACTTTC.